Listed below are T cell receptor beta chains from one sample, sequenced in a study of cytomegalovirus exposure and HLA in healthy donors. Profiling relied on immunoSEQ multiplex PCR, and the TCRdb table lists in-frame clones only, not all of them. Among under 300,000 clones, nearly 90% were seen once, and the ten largest hold around 0.34%. Sequenced sample: PBMCs. The origin of the receptors is a woman aged 18-30 years in good health and CMV-seronegative. Both conserved end residues are part of each CDR3. Fields, in order: D gene, V gene, clone size, CDR3 length, J gene, CDR3 DNA, CDR3 protein. The D gene is left open where the match is weak. A row's size may be missing; if present it is once, few, many or a size class.

>TRBD2|TRBV6-5|NA|14|TRBJ2-3
TGTGCCAGCAGTTTTAGCGGGGTGGTAGATACGCAGTATTTT
CASSFSGVVDTQYF
>NA|TRBV9|NA|16|TRBJ1-3
TGTGCCAGCAGCGTAGTGGCGGGACTCTCTGGAAACACCATATATTTT
CASSVVAGLSGNTIYF
>TRBD1|TRBV6-5|NA|15|TRBJ2-2
TGTGCCAGCAGCCGACAGGGGATCAACACCGGGGAGCTGTTTTTT
CASSRQGINTGELFF
>TRBD1|TRBV6-5|NA|14|TRBJ2-3
TGTGCCAGCAGGAAACAGGGGGCCACAGATACGCAGTATTTT
CASRKQGATDTQYF
>TRBD1|TRBV11-3|NA|14|TRBJ2-2
TGTGCCAGCAGCTTACAGGGGGCTTTCGGGGAGCTGTTTTTT
CASSLQGAFGELFF
>NA|TRBV28|NA|13|TRBJ1-2
TGTGCCAGCAGTTTAAGCCAGGGGCTCGGCTACACCTTC
CASSLSQGLGYTF
>NA|TRBV2|NA|15|TRBJ1-4
TGTGCCAGCAGTGAGCGACAGGACCATAATGAAAAACTGTTTTTT
CASSERQDHNEKLFF
>NA|TRBV11-3|once|13|TRBJ2-5
TGTGCCAGCAGCTTAAACGGTCAAGAGACCCAGTACTTC
CASSLNGQETQYF
>TRBD1|TRBV7-2|NA|16|TRBJ1-2
TGTGCCAGCAGCTTAATCCGACAGGGGGGCCTATCGGGCTACACCTTC
CASSLIRQGGLSGYTF
>NA|TRBV7-6|few|16|TRBJ1-3
TGTGCCAGCAGCCAAGACACCTCCTCCTCTGGAAACACCATATATTTT
CASSQDTSSSGNTIYF
>TRBD1|TRBV14|NA|20|TRBJ1-6
TGTGCCAGCAGCCAGGGTCAGGGGGCTCGGAAGACCGAATATAATTCACCCCTCCACTTT
CASSQGQGARKTEYNSPLHF
>NA|TRBV7-9|NA|17|TRBJ1-4
TGTGCCAGCAGCTCCCAAGGCGGGGGGTCAACTAATGAAAAACTGTTTTTT
CASSSQGGGSTNEKLFF
>NA|TRBV6-5|NA|12|TRBJ2-5
TGTGCCAGCAGGAGGGGGGGAGAGACCCAGTACTTC
CASRRGGETQYF
>NA|TRBV30|NA|17|TRBJ1-1
TGTGCCTGGAGATATAGCGTAGCGTGGAGTTTGAGCACTGAAGCTTTCTTT
CAWRYSVAWSLSTEAFF
>NA|TRBV2|NA|15|TRBJ2-1
TGTGCCAGCAGTGATCAGGGTAGCTCCTACAATGAGCAGTTCTTC
CASSDQGSSYNEQFF
>NA|TRBV11-2|NA|13|TRBJ1-6
TGTGCCAGCAGCTTAGCTGGCAATTCACCCCTCCACTTT
CASSLAGNSPLHF
>NA|TRBV19|NA|14|TRBJ2-2
TGTGCCAGTAGTATGAGACAGAGTACCGGGGAGCTGTTTTTT
CASSMRQSTGELFF
>TRBD1|TRBV2|once|17|TRBJ2-2
TGTGCCAGCAGCGATTTCACCGGGACAGGTATCACCGGGGAGCTGTTTTTT
CASSDFTGTGITGELFF
>NA|TRBV7-9|NA|16|TRBJ2-4
TGTGCCAGCAGCTCCGGGCAGGGGTCAGCCAAAAACATTCAGTACTTC
CASSSGQGSAKNIQYF
>NA|TRBV30|NA|16|TRBJ1-3
TGTGCCTGGAGTGTAGTGGGGGCGACGACTGGAAACACCATATATTTT
CAWSVVGATTGNTIYF
>NA|TRBV7-9|few|13|TRBJ2-7
TGTGCCAGCAGCTTAGTCAGTCCCTACGAGCAGTACTTC
CASSLVSPYEQYF
>TRBD1|TRBV19|NA|15|TRBJ2-1
TGTGCCACCGCTCCCACAGGGGCCTTTCCTAATGAGCAGTTCTTC
CATAPTGAFPNEQFF
>NA|TRBV7-2|NA|16|TRBJ2-1
TGTGCCAGCAGCACATCCGGGACATTCTCCTACAATGAGCAGTTCTTC
CASSTSGTFSYNEQFF
>NA|TRBV7-7|NA|16|TRBJ2-5
TGTGCTAGCAGCTTAATTAGCGGGACAGGGCAAGAGACCCAGTACTTC
CASSLISGTGQETQYF
>NA|TRBV10-3|NA|12|TRBJ1-5
TGTGCCATCGGAGGGTCCAATCAGCCCCAGCATTTT
CAIGGSNQPQHF
>NA|TRBV4-1|NA|15|TRBJ1-2
TGCGCCAGCAGCCAAGAGGAGGGCCCGGGCTATGGCTACACCTTC
CASSQEEGPGYGYTF
>NA|TRBV6-1|NA|14|TRBJ1-1
TGTGCCAGCAGTGGACAAACAGAATACACTGAAGCTTTCTTT
CASSGQTEYTEAFF
>NA|TRBV7-2|few|15|TRBJ2-7
TGTGCCAGCAGCGTAATACCGACAGTCTTCTACGAGCAGTACTTC
CASSVIPTVFYEQYF
>NA|TRBV11-1|NA|14|TRBJ1-3
TGTGCCAGCAGCTCCACGGAGTCTGGAAACACCATATATTTT
CASSSTESGNTIYF
>TRBD1|TRBV9|once|14|TRBJ1-6
TGTGCCAGCAGCGAATCCGGGACAGGTTCACCCCTCCACTTT
CASSESGTGSPLHF
>NA|TRBV2|NA|11|TRBJ1-4
TGTGCCAGCTCCATCCAAGAAAAACTGTTTTTT
CASSIQEKLFF
>NA|TRBV7-9|NA|16|TRBJ1-1
TGTGCCAGCAGTCCATTGCTGGTGGAACTGAGGACTGAAGCTTTCTTT
CASSPLLVELRTEAFF
>TRBD1|TRBV28|NA|16|TRBJ1-6
TGTGCCAGCAGACGGGAGGACAGGGGTTTCGGTTCACCCCTCCACTTT
CASRREDRGFGSPLHF
>NA|TRBV7-6|NA|12|TRBJ1-2
TGTGCCAGCAGCAAACAGAGGACAGGCTACACCTTC
CASSKQRTGYTF
>TRBD2|TRBV28|NA|16|TRBJ2-3
TGTGCCAGCAGTTCCCCTAGCGGGGATAGCACAGATACGCAGTATTTT
CASSSPSGDSTDTQYF
>NA|TRBV5-6|NA|15|TRBJ1-2
TGTGCCAGCAGCTTGGGGGTTAGGGGTAGCTATGGCTACACCTTC
CASSLGVRGSYGYTF
>TRBD1|TRBV7-2|NA|15|TRBJ1-1
TGTGCCAGCAGCGTCACAGGGGCGCTAGACACTGAAGCTTTCTTT
CASSVTGALDTEAFF
>TRBD1|TRBV28|once|15|TRBJ1-5
TGTGCCACCGGACAGGGGGCGCTGAGCAATCAGCCCCAGCATTTT
CATGQGALSNQPQHF
>TRBD1|TRBV5-4|once|15|TRBJ1-4
TGTGCCAGCAGCCCCTGGACAGGGAAAAATGAAAAACTGTTTTTT
CASSPWTGKNEKLFF
>TRBD1|TRBV6-1|once|16|TRBJ1-5
TGTGCCAGCAGTGAACAGACAGGGGGAAGCAATCAGCCCCAGCATTTT
CASSEQTGGSNQPQHF
>NA|TRBV6-5|NA|13|TRBJ1-6
TGTGCCAGCAACCAAGGGGGAAATTCACCCCTCCACTTT
CASNQGGNSPLHF
>TRBD1|TRBV6-1|NA|14|TRBJ1-5
TGTGCCAGCAGTGAGGGGACAGGGCAGCAGCCCCAGCATTTT
CASSEGTGQQPQHF
>NA|TRBV6-5|NA|15|TRBJ1-3
TGTGCCAGCCAAGTGACCGGGACTGGGGGAAACACCATATATTTT
CASQVTGTGGNTIYF
>NA|TRBV6-1|NA|13|TRBJ2-7
TGTGCCAGCAAAAGGGGCACCACCTACGAGCAGTACTTC
CASKRGTTYEQYF
>TRBD1|TRBV10-3|NA|12|TRBJ1-2
TGTGCCAAAAGGGACAGTTTGAATGGCTACACCTTC
CAKRDSLNGYTF
>TRBD2|TRBV27|NA|16|TRBJ2-7
TGTGCCAGCAGTTTATCCAGCGGGGGGTTTTCCTACGAGCAGTACTTC
CASSLSSGGFSYEQYF
>NA|TRBV4-1|NA|15|TRBJ1-1
TGCGCCAGCAGCCAAGAAGGGGGAAAGACTTCTGAAGCTTTCTTT
CASSQEGGKTSEAFF
>TRBD1|TRBV27|NA|13|TRBJ2-1
TGTGCCAGCAGCGGGACAGGGGGCAATGAGCAGTTCTTC
CASSGTGGNEQFF
>NA|TRBV25-1|NA|12|TRBJ1-1
TGTGCCAGCAAGGGGCTCAGCCTTGAAGCTTTCTTT
CASKGLSLEAFF
>NA|TRBV5-1|NA|13|TRBJ2-2
TGCGCCAGCAGCTTTACTTACACCGGGGAGCTGTTTTTT
CASSFTYTGELFF
>NA|TRBV13|NA|14|TRBJ1-5
TGTGCCAGCAGCTTAGCAGGGCCCGATCAGCCCCAGCATTTT
CASSLAGPDQPQHF
>TRBD1|TRBV28|NA|17|TRBJ1-6
TGTGCCAGCAGTTTTCCCCTAAGGACAGGGTATAATTCACCCCTCCACTTT
CASSFPLRTGYNSPLHF
>NA|TRBV7-8|NA|14|TRBJ1-2
TGTGCCAGCAGCTCCCCAGGGGTTAACTATGGCTACACCTTC
CASSSPGVNYGYTF
>TRBD1|TRBV5-4|once|15|TRBJ2-1
TGTGCCAGCACCCCTAAGGACAGGGTGAAGAATGAGCAGTTCTTC
CASTPKDRVKNEQFF
>NA|TRBV21-1|NA|16|TRBJ2-3
TGTGCCAGCAGCATCGACGGGGACAAGAGCACAGATACGCAGTATTTT
CASSIDGDKSTDTQYF